Shown below are 9 T cell receptor beta chains from a single sample sequenced in a study of blood T cell repertoires in COVID-19 (dated by TCRdb to 2018 to 2021). The method behind the library was the immunoSEQ multiplex PCR assay. The table was pulled from immuneACCESS by TCRdb, which kept in-frame rearrangements only. Such tables lose some clones; where checked, under half of the loss comes from unresolved V genes, and the rest has no known cause. This sample gives about 120,000 clones in total; 85% to 90% of them show up just once. Around 27% of the sample rests with the top ten. The sample taken for sequencing was peripheral blood. These receptors all stem from a woman older than 75 with acute or convalescent COVID-19.

The CDR3 loop is CASRTTGGQGAFGYTF. The CDR3 nucleotides read TGTGCCAGCAGGACTACTGGGGGACAGGGGGCTTTTGGCTACACCTTC. The chain combines TRBV7-9 with TRBJ1-2, with TRBD1 matching over 12 bases. V shed 6 bases and J 7 bases; nucleotides not matched to a gene: 12. This CDR3 is built from 16 residues. CDR1 SEHNR and CDR2 FQNEAQ come from the germline V gene (reference sequence).

The J gene is TRBJ2-7, the V gene TRBV11-1; 7 positions match TRBD1. CDR1 SGHAT and CDR2 FQDESV come from the germline V gene (reference sequence). The length of the CDR3 is 13 residues. V trimming: 5 bases; J trimming: 2 bases; junction bases outside the gene matches: 3. CDR3 sequence (DNA): TGTGCCAGCAGCATGACAGGGCCCTACGAGCAGTACTTC. Translating gives CASSMTGPYEQYF.

The chain carries TRBV5-4 and TRBJ2-5; TRBD1 matches at 7 bases. Germline lookup yields CDR1 SGHNT and CDR2 YYREEE (reference sequence). This CDR3 region has 14 residues. V lost 3 bases to trimming and J lost 2 bases; unmatched junction nucleotides: 4. The CDR3 sequence: CASSSGQQQETQYF. The CDR3 DNA is TGTGCCAGCAGCTCGGGACAGCAGCAAGAGACCCAGTACTTC. Together with reference TRBV5-4 and TRBJ2-5, the CDR3 gives the full variable domain: ETGVTQSPTHLIKTRGQQVTLRCSSQSGHNTVSWYQQALGQGPQFIFQYYREEENGRGNFPPRFSGLQFPNYSSELNVNALELDDSALYLCASSSGQQQETQYFGPGTRLLVL.

The genes are TRBV4-1 and TRBJ1-5; D not certain. Trimming pared 4 bases from V and 6 bases from J, leaving 16 bases between. CDR1 and CDR2 (germline): MGHRA, YSYEKL. The CDR3 runs to 15 residues. In DNA, the CDR3 is TGCGCCAGCAGCCCAGCCAACTACATAGGTCAGCCCCAGCATTTT. Translated: CASSPANYIGQPQHF.

V and J are TRBV9 and TRBJ1-1; the D gene is possibly TRBD1 (5 bases). Between the trimmed V and J ends, which lost 4 bases and 4 bases, there was a span of 17 bases. The CDR3 runs 15 residues. The germline V gene has CDR1 SGDLS and CDR2 YYNGEE. The CDR3 coding sequence is TGTGCCAGCAGCCCACACCCAGGGCGGGGCACTGAAGCTTTCTTT. It yields the protein CASSPHPGRGTEAFF.

This clone was seen just once. The chain combines TRBV15 with TRBJ2-5, with D possibly being TRBD2 (6 bases). The length of the CDR3 is 14 residues. Trimming removed 4 bases from V and 9 bases from J, with 18 bases in between. CDR1 is LNHNV and CDR2 is YYDKDF in the germline V gene (reference sequence). CDR3 sequence reads: CATSMGDSRTAQYF. The DNA of the CDR3 is TGTGCCACCAGCATGGGGGACTCCAGAACCGCCCAGTACTTC. The full variable domain, with the rest looked up from reference TRBV15 and TRBJ2-5, is DAMVIQNPRYQVTQFGKPVTLSCSQTLNHNVMYWYQQKSSQAPKLLFHYYDKDFNNEADTPDNFQSRRPNTSFCFLDIRSPGLGDTAMYLCATSMGDSRTAQYFGPGTRLLVL.

This chain links TRBV5-4 with TRBJ2-1; the D gene is possibly TRBD2 (5 bases). Looked up from germline, CDR1 is SGHNT and CDR2 is YYREEE (reference sequence). CDR3 size: 16 residues. V gave up 2 bases and J gave up 6 bases, with 18 bases separating them. CDR3 in amino acids: CASSLADVPGINEQFF. The CDR3 bases are TGTGCCAGCAGCTTAGCGGACGTTCCGGGTATCAATGAGCAGTTCTTC.

In nucleotides, the CDR3 is TGTGCCAGTACCTATGGGTCCGAGGGCACTGAAGCTTTCTTT. This codes for CASTYGSEGTEAFF. The V and J genes are TRBV19 and TRBJ1-1; D gene unclear. Germline loops: CDR1 LNHDA, CDR2 SQIVND (reference sequence). Trimming removed 7 bases from V and 4 bases from J, with 16 bases in between. The CDR3 spans 14 residues.

Only one count was recorded for this clone. CDR3 in amino acids: CASSQGSYITDTQYF. The CDR3 DNA follows: TGTGCCAGCAGCCAAGGGAGTTACATCACAGATACGCAGTATTTT. The rearrangement uses TRBV3-1 (or the pseudogene TRBV3-2) and TRBJ2-3; D gene ambiguous. Germline assignment: CDR1 LGHDT and CDR2 YNNKEL (reference sequence). V was clipped by 1 base and J by 2 bases, with 10 bases between them. The CDR3 sequence is 15 residues long.